The 19 T cell receptor beta chains below were found in one sample sequenced in a study of graft-versus-host responses after intestinal transplantation. Repertoires were generated with immunoSEQ multiplex PCR, while TCRdb's copy carries only in-frame clones and drops some. The sample carries around 100,000 clones, roughly 87% recorded once. The antigens of these receptors remain unknown. The sequencing here drew on unstimulated CD4+ T cells sorted from spleen or lymph node cells, taken before intestinal transplant. The source of these receptors is a human donor who received an intestinal transplant.

Note on this clone: The same CDR3 also results from other DNA sequences found in this sample. The CDR3 spells CASSEDRVTQYF. The CDR3 nucleotides are TGCGCCAGCAGTGAAGACCGGGTGACCCAGTACTTC. This chain uses TRBV10-2 with TRBJ2-5; D remains ambiguous. V lost 3 bases to trimming and J lost 7 bases, with 9 bases between them. The CDR3 contains 12 residues. The germline gives CDR1 WSHSY, CDR2 SAAADI.

V gene TRBV6-1 combines with J gene TRBJ1-2; TRBD1 matches 8 bases. Germline values: CDR1 MNHNS, CDR2 SASEGT. J lost 5 bases, V lost 5 bases, and 10 bases had no gene match. The CDR3 contains 15 residues. The CDR3 is CASSSGQGGGYGYTF. The CDR3 DNA reads TGTGCCAGCAGTAGTGGACAGGGAGGTGGATATGGCTACACCTTC.

The chain recombines TRBV28 with TRBJ2-7; no definite D call. V lost 3 bases and J 4 bases, leaving 7 bases between the germline ends. This CDR3 is built from 12 residues. Germline V gives CDR1 MDHEN, CDR2 SYDVKM. CDR3 nucleotide sequence: TGTGCCAGCAGTTTGAGAGGTTACGAGCAGTACTTC. Protein sequence: CASSLRGYEQYF.

The chain is built from TRBV7-3 and TRBJ2-7; no clear D. There are 13 residues in the CDR3. Trimming left V 5 bases short and J 0 bases short, with 8 bases between. Germline V gene lookup returns CDR1 SGHTA and CDR2 FQGTGA. CDR3 sequence reads: CASSALHSYEQYF. The CDR3 coding sequence is TGTGCCAGCAGCGCTCTTCACTCCTACGAGCAGTACTTC.

The V call is TRBV6-6, the J call TRBJ2-3; D unresolved. The CDR3 covers 13 residues. Trimming removed 0 bases from V and 4 bases from J, with 5 bases in between. The germline V gene encodes CDR1 MNHNY and CDR2 SVGAGI (reference sequence). CDR3 DNA: TGTGCCAGCAGTTACTCGTGGGCAGATACGCAGTATTTT. Its protein is CASSYSWADTQYF.

The chain links TRBV4-1 to TRBJ2-7; 8 nucleotides line up with TRBD1. V lost 3 bases and J lost 4; bases outside the gene matches: 11. Germline CDR1 MGHRA, CDR2 YSYEKL. The CDR3 runs 16 residues. Here the CDR3 reads CASSHTLGQGRYEQYF. The CDR3 DNA reads as TGCGCCAGCAGCCACACCCTCGGACAGGGTAGGTACGAGCAGTACTTC.

This sequence joins TRBV6-5 and TRBJ1-5, with D unclear. CDR3 length: 15 residues. V was shortened by 5 bases and J by 6 bases, with 17 bases between the two germline ends. From germline, CDR1 is MNHEY and CDR2 SVGAGI. As DNA, the CDR3 is TGTGCCAGCAGTCCCCCTCCTCGACGGAGTCAGCCCCAGCATTTT. Residues: CASSPPPRRSQPQHF.

Here the CDR3 reads CASSYWTGGNSPLHF. The CDR3 nucleotides read TGTGCCAGCAGTTACTGGACAGGGGGCAATTCACCCCTCCACTTT. V usage is TRBV6-5 and J usage is TRBJ1-6; 11 nucleotides align to TRBD1. V was clipped by 1 base and J by 7 bases; unmatched bases: 0. Germline V lookup: CDR1 MNHEY, CDR2 SVGAGI. This CDR3 is 15 amino acids long.

The rearrangement joins TRBV10-3 to TRBJ1-2; D is unresolved. Trimming stripped 2 bases from V and 4 bases from J, with 8 bases between. The CDR3 spans 13 residues. The germline V gene encodes CDR1 ENHRY and CDR2 SYGVKD. As DNA, the CDR3 is TGTGCCATCAGTGAGACCTCCGGCTATGGCTACACCTTC. Translation gives CAISETSGYGYTF.

This sequence joins TRBV30 and TRBJ2-5; unclear D gene. Germline-derived CDR1 and CDR2 are GTSNPN and SVGIG (reference sequence). With 0 bases removed from V and 5 bases from J, the gap between germline ends came to 4 bases. The CDR3 loop spans 11 amino acids. The CDR3 loop reads CAWSVWETQYF. The DNA of the CDR3 is TGTGCCTGGAGTGTATGGGAGACCCAGTACTTC.

The V call is TRBV23-1, the J call TRBJ2-7; TRBD2 might be the D (5 bases). TRBV23-1 is an ORF, and what it does is uncertain. This CDR3 spans 17 amino acids. V gave up 0 bases and J gave up 6 bases, with 21 bases separating them. The DNA for the CDR3 is TGCGCCAGCAGTCAATCCCTAGCAATTTCTCCCTTCTGCGAGCAGTACTTC. This translates into CASSQSLAISPFCEQYF.

This clone was seen only once. The genes are TRBV6-5 and TRBJ1-4; 9 bases are a match to TRBD1. The V gene's germline CDR1 is MNHEY and CDR2 SVGAGI. V shed 5 bases and J 8 bases; nucleotides not matched to a gene: 6. This CDR3 has 14 amino acids. CDR3 sequence: CASSLDRGGEKLFF. In DNA form, the CDR3 reads TGTGCCAGCAGTCTGGACAGGGGCGGGGAAAAACTGTTTTTT.

The rearrangement uses TRBV5-4 and TRBJ2-3, with 12 positions matching TRBD2. V lost 4 bases, J lost 3 bases, and 6 bases stayed unmatched. This CDR3 is built from 16 residues. Per the germline V gene, CDR1 is SGHNT and CDR2 is YYREEE (reference sequence). The chain's CDR3 is CASSQLAGGRTDTQYF. The CDR3 DNA reads as TGTGCCAGCAGCCAACTAGCGGGAGGCCGTACAGATACGCAGTATTTT.

In its sample, this clone was seen a few times. The chain combines TRBV6-1 with TRBJ1-6; 7 bases align to TRBD1. Looked up from germline, CDR1 is MNHNS and CDR2 is SASEGT. The trim removed 7 bases at V and 2 bases at J, leaving 2 bases unmatched. The CDR3 totals 14 residues. CDR3 coding DNA: TGTGCCAGCACCGGGACAGCCTATAATTCACCCCTCCACTTT. The encoded protein is CASTGTAYNSPLHF.

V gene TRBV5-6 combines with J gene TRBJ1-3; D is perhaps TRBD1 (6 bases). In germline, CDR1 is SGHDT, CDR2 YYEEEE. CDR3 size: 16 residues. Trimming removed 4 bases from V and 0 bases from J, with 14 bases in between. CDR3 region: CASSPGQISSGNTIYF. The CDR3 nucleotides read TGTGCCAGCAGCCCAGGACAGATTAGCTCTGGAAACACCATATATTTT.

This clone was seen a single time. V gene TRBV15 combines with J gene TRBJ2-2; 11 positions match TRBD2. CDR3 length: 17 residues. CDR1 is LNHNV, CDR2 YYDKDF, per germline (reference sequence). The trim removed 5 bases at V and 2 bases at J, leaving 7 bases unmatched. The CDR3 DNA reads TGTGCCACCAGCGGATTCCTAGCGGGAGGAAACACCGGGGAGCTGTTTTTT. It translates to CATSGFLAGGNTGELFF.

The rearrangement joins TRBV7-9 to TRBJ2-1; the D call may be TRBD1 or TRBD2 (5 bases each). Germline lookup yields CDR1 SEHNR and CDR2 FQNEAQ (reference sequence). The CDR3 extends over 15 amino acids. The ends were cut back, 6 bases at V and 1 base at J, with 13 bases in the middle. The CDR3 protein is CASSLRGASYNEQFF. CDR3 sequence (DNA): TGTGCCAGCAGTCTACGGGGCGCATCCTACAATGAGCAGTTCTTC.

V usage is TRBV4-2 and J usage is TRBJ2-7, with 7 bases lining up with TRBD1. V shed 2 bases, J shed 7 bases, and the junction held 17 bases outside the gene matches. There are 17 residues in the CDR3. Germline V lookup: CDR1 LGHNA, CDR2 YNFKEQ. The CDR3 here is CASSQPTRTGQRGEQYF. CDR3 sequence (DNA): TGTGCCAGCAGCCAACCAACCAGGACAGGCCAGAGGGGAGAGCAGTACTTC.

The chain couples TRBV7-3 to TRBJ1-3; TRBD1 might be the D (5 bases). With 3 bases removed from V and 8 bases from J, the gap between germline ends came to 11 bases. This CDR3 region has 13 residues. From germline, CDR1 is SGHTA and CDR2 FQGTGA. The CDR3 region has the DNA TGTGCCAGCAGCTTGGGGCCTGATTACACCATATATTTT. It yields the protein CASSLGPDYTIYF.